This record concerns one T cell receptor (beta chain) sequence. The antigen remains unidentified. This entry comes from a study of T cells after yellow fever vaccination. Study details: Preparation of fractions with low cell numbers was performed using SMART-Seq v4 Ultra Low Input. Study results and caveats: Clones that expanded after primary vaccination mostly reappeared after the booster (approximately 96% CD4, roughly 90% CD8). Overlap between CD4 and CD8 compartments was detected for a small share of clonotypes.

The CDR3 covers 16 residues. Germline assignment: CDR1 KGHSH and CDR2 LQKENI. V lost 0 bases and J 2 bases, leaving 11 bases between the germline ends. TCR cDNA, made by 5'RACE template switching, carried an added universal primer site and UMIs. TCRdb used MiXCR to reprocess the 5' RACE reads, holding one entry per CDR3 protein. Among 300,000 to 350,000 distinct CDR3 sequences, roughly 10% were seen once, and the ten largest hold about 3%. The sequencing here drew on CD4+ T cells sorted from PBMCs, taken 45 days after the yellow fever booster vaccination. The chain recombines TRBV18 with TRBJ2-4, with D maybe TRBD2 (6 bases). The sequence derives from a young man who received the YFV17D yellow fever vaccine. DNA for the CDR3: TGTGCCAGCTCACCACCTAGCGGTCGAACCAAAAACATTCAGTACTTC. Translating gives CASSPPSGRTKNIQYF.